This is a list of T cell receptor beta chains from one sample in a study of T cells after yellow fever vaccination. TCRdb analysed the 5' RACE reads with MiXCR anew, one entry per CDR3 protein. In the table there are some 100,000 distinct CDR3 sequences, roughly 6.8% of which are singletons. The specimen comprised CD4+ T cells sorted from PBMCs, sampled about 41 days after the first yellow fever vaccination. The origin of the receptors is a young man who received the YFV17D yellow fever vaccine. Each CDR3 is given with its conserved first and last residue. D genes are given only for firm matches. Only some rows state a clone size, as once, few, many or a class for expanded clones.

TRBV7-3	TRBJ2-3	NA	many	TGTGCCAGCAGCTTAGGGGACGACACAGATACGCAGTATTTT	CASSLGDDTDTQYF
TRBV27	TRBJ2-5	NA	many	TGTGCCAGCAGTTCATTTACTAGCTCTACGGGGACCCAGTACTTC	CASSSFTSSTGTQYF
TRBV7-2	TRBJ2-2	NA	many	TGTGCCAGCAGCTCGCAGGGGAGGATAAACGGGGAGCTGTTTTTT	CASSSQGRINGELFF
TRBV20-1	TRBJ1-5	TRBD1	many	TGCAGTGCTCGGGACAGGGCGAATCAGCCCCAGCATTTT	CSARDRANQPQHF
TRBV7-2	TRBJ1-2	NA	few	TGTGCCAGCAGCTTTGCCAGGCTAACGGTCAACTATGGCTACACCTTC	CASSFARLTVNYGYTF
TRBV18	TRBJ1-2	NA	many	TGTGCCAGCTCACCGACCGGGACGGCTTATGGCTACACCTTC	CASSPTGTAYGYTF
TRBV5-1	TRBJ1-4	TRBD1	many	TGCGCCAGCAGCTCGGACAGGGGACGTGAAAAACTGTTTTTT	CASSSDRGREKLFF
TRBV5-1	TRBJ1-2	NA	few	TGCGCCAGCAGCTTGGACCAGGATGGCTACACCTTC	CASSLDQDGYTF
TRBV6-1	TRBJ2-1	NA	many	TGTGCCAGCAGTGCCCTCAGGGGCGAATACAATGAGCAGTTCTTC	CASSALRGEYNEQFF
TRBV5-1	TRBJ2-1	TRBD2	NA	TGCGCCAGCAGCCCGGGACTAGCGGGGGTGGATGAGCAGTTCTTC	CASSPGLAGVDEQFF
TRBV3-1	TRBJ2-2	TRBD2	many	TGTGCCAGCAGCCAAGGTCTAGCGGGAGCAACCGGGGAGCTGTTTTTT	CASSQGLAGATGELFF
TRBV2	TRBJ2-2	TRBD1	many	TGTGCCAGCAGGGGGACAGGGGCCGGGGAGCTGTTTTTT	CASRGTGAGELFF
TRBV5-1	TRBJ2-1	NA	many	TGCGCCAGCAGCTTGGCCGGGGGCACCTACAATGAGCAGTTCTTC	CASSLAGGTYNEQFF
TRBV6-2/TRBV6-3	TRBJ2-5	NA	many	TGTGCCAGCAGTTACCGTCAAGAGACCCAGTACTTC	CASSYRQETQYF
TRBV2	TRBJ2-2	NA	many	TGTGCCAGCAGGGAGGCAGGCACCGGGGAGCTGTTTTTT	CASREAGTGELFF
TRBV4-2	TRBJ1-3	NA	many	TGTGCCAGCAGCCAAGTCGCCCAAGACTCTGGAAACACCATATATTTT	CASSQVAQDSGNTIYF
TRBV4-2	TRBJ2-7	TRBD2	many	TGTGCCAGCGTCCTGAGGGTCGGGGGGGCTTACGAGCAGTACTTC	CASVLRVGGAYEQYF
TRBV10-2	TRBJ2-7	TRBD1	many	TGCGCCAGCAGTGATCGGAGGGGGACAGGGGGGCTCGAGCAGTACTTC	CASSDRRGTGGLEQYF
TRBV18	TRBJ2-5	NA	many	TGTGCCAGCTCACGGACAGAAGAGACCCAGTACTTC	CASSRTEETQYF
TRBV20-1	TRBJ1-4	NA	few	TGCAGTGCTAGAGGCAACGTAGAAAAACTGTTTTTT	CSARGNVEKLFF
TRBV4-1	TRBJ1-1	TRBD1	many	TGCGCCAGCAGCCAAGCCGGGACAGGGGCCCCTGAAGCTTTCTTT	CASSQAGTGAPEAFF
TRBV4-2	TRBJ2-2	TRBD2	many	TGTGCCAGCAGCCCTAGCGGGGGGCCAGGGACCGGGGAGCTGTTTTTT	CASSPSGGPGTGELFF
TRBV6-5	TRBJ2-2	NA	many	TGTGCCAGCAAGGAGGGGGGGGCCGGGGAGCTGTTTTTT	CASKEGGAGELFF
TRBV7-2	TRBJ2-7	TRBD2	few	TGTGCCAGCAGCTACGGGGGAGGGGTGGGCGAGCAGTACTTC	CASSYGGGVGEQYF
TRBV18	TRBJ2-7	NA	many	TGTGCCAGCTCACCGCAGGAGTACTACGAGCAGTACTTC	CASSPQEYYEQYF
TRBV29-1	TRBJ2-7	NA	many	TGCAGCGTTGACGTGGGATACGAGCAGTACTTC	CSVDVGYEQYF
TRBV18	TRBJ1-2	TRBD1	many	TGTGCCAGCAGCCCCGGGACAGACTATGGCTACACCTTC	CASSPGTDYGYTF
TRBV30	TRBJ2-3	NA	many	TGTGCCTGGAGTGTTTTGGGGGCAGATACGCAGTATTTT	CAWSVLGADTQYF
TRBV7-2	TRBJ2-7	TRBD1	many	TGTGCCAGCAGCTTAGAGTCAGGACAGGTTTACGAGCAGTACTTC	CASSLESGQVYEQYF
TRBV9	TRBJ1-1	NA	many	TGTGCCAGCAGCGTAGGAGGACAGCTGAACACTGAAGCTTTCTTT	CASSVGGQLNTEAFF
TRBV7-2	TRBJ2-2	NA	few	TGTGCCAGCAGCCCCTTTGGGGCCGGGGAGCTGTTTTTT	CASSPFGAGELFF
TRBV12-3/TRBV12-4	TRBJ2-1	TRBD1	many	TGTGCCAGCAGTGTCGACAGGGGCCACAATGAGCAGTTCTTC	CASSVDRGHNEQFF
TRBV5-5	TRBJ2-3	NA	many	TGTGCCAGCAGCTTGGGACCGCTCACAGATACGCAGTATTTT	CASSLGPLTDTQYF
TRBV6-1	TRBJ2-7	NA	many	TGTGCCAGCAGTGAAGAGGGCTCCTCCGAGCAGTACTTC	CASSEEGSSEQYF
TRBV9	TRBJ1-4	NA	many	TGTGCCAGCAGCGTTTCTCAGGGAGATGAAAAACTGTTTTTT	CASSVSQGDEKLFF
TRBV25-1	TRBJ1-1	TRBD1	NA	TGTGCCAGCACACTCAGGGGGCTTGAGACTGAAGCTTTCTTT	CASTLRGLETEAFF
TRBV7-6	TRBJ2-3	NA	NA	TGTGCCAGCAGCTTAAGTGCGGCAGATACGCAGTATTTT	CASSLSAADTQYF
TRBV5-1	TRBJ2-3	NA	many	TGCGCCAGCTGCCTCCAAGGGACCCCCCCAGATACGCAGTATTTT	CASCLQGTPPDTQYF
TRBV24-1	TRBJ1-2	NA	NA	TGTGCCACCAGTGACTCGGACCGCCTTGGTGGCTACACCTTC	CATSDSDRLGGYTF